The next 26 T cell receptor beta chains were all read from a single sample in a study of blood T cells in healthy people across ages. The second PCR ran about 6 to 12 cycles with a sample-barcoded 5' primer and J-beta primers. TCRdb independently ran MiXCR on the 5' RACE reads; one entry per CDR3 protein. The sample carries 790,000 or so distinct CDR3 sequences, just over 55% recorded once. Material for sequencing was blood. These receptors were obtained from a man aged 40-50 years in good health.

This chain connects TRBV6-1 to TRBJ2-3; TRBD2 agrees at 14 bases. With V trimmed by 4 bases and J by 3 bases, 9 bases remained unmatched. Germline V gene lookup returns CDR1 MNHNS and CDR2 SASEGT. The CDR3 runs to 18 residues. Here the CDR3 DNA reads TGTGCCAGCAGTGCGGGACTAGCGGGGGCTATACAAACAGATACGCAGTATTTT. It specifies CASSAGLAGAIQTDTQYF.

This clonotype was observed a few times. The V call is TRBV12-3 or TRBV12-4, the J call TRBJ2-7; TRBD2 matches 9 bases. The CDR3 is 16 residues long. Trimming cost V 4 bases and J 0 bases; bases outside gene matches: 7. The CDR3 loop reads CASSSTGRGGSYEQYF. CDR3 DNA sequence: TGTGCCAGCAGTTCCACCGGGCGGGGGGGCTCCTACGAGCAGTACTTC.

This rearrangement joins TRBV27 to TRBJ1-1; the D gene is possibly TRBD1 (5 bases). V was clipped by 6 bases and J by 1 base, with 12 bases between them. This CDR3 region has 14 residues. CDR1 is MNHEY, CDR2 SMNVEV, per germline (reference sequence). CDR3 amino acids: CASSVQAKNTEAFF. The CDR3 DNA reads as TGTGCCAGCAGCGTACAGGCGAAGAACACTGAAGCTTTCTTT.

This clonotype was counted only a few times. The CDR3 coding sequence is TGTGCCAGCAAAGCCTTCTTCCTGGGGATAACTGGGGCCCAGTACTTC. This gives the protein CASKAFFLGITGAQYF. This sequence joins TRBV6-2 or TRBV6-3 and TRBJ2-5; D remains unclear. V lost 7 bases to trimming and J lost 9 bases, with 27 bases between them. This CDR3 is 16 amino acids long. Germline V gene data show CDR1 as MNHEY and CDR2 as SVGEGT.

V and J are TRBV28 and TRBJ2-5, with D tentatively TRBD1 (7 bases). Germline CDR1 MDHEN, CDR2 SYDVKM. There are 16 residues in the CDR3. Trimming shortened V by 6 bases and J by 2 bases, and 19 bases separated the two germline ends. This chain's CDR3 is CASSEPGGTEQETQYF. The CDR3 nucleotides are TGTGCCAGCAGCGAGCCCGGAGGGACAGAACAAGAGACCCAGTACTTC.

The V call is TRBV20-1, the J call TRBJ1-2; D gene uncertain. Germline loops: CDR1 DFQATT, CDR2 SNEGSKA (reference sequence). The CDR3 extends over 11 amino acids. Trimming removed 3 bases from V and 7 bases from J, with 9 bases in between. Here the CDR3 DNA reads TGCAGTGCTAGGACCCCTGTTGGCTACACCTTC. This gives the protein CSARTPVGYTF.

This chain links TRBV3-1 with TRBJ2-7, with D unclear. V gave up 3 bases and J gave up 5 bases, with 20 bases separating them. The CDR3 extends over 16 amino acids. Germline V gives CDR1 LGHDT, CDR2 YNNKEL (reference sequence). DNA for the CDR3: TGTGCCAGCAGCCATCTTCAAGGTGGGCCGTTCGACGAGCAGTACTTC. It specifies CASSHLQGGPFDEQYF.

This clonotype occurred a few times. The rearrangement links TRBV20-1 to TRBJ1-5, with 10 bases lining up with TRBD1. The CDR3 length is 18 residues. CDR1 DFQATT and CDR2 SNEGSKA come from the germline V gene (reference sequence). J lost 1 base, V lost 3 bases, and 12 bases had no gene match. The CDR3 loop reads CSARRQGGTGVSNQPQHF. CDR3 sequence (DNA): TGCAGTGCTAGGAGACAGGGGGGGACAGGGGTGAGCAATCAGCCCCAGCATTTT.

The V and J genes are TRBV24-1 and TRBJ2-7; D unclear. This CDR3 is built from 16 residues. Per the germline V gene, CDR1 is KGHDR and CDR2 is SFDVKD. V was pared by 5 bases and J by 4 bases, with 20 bases between. CDR3 sequence reads: CATSGSRSSTVYEQYF. CDR3 in DNA: TGTGCCACCAGTGGATCGAGATCATCGACCGTATACGAGCAGTACTTC.

The rearrangement joins TRBV2 to TRBJ1-5, with D uncertain. Trimming removed 6 bases from V and 5 bases from J, with 5 bases in between. The CDR3 length is 11 residues. Germline V CDR1 and CDR2: SNHLY, FYNNEI. The CDR3 DNA follows: TGTGCCAGCAGAGCGGATCAGCCCCAGCATTTT. Translating gives CASRADQPQHF.

This clonotype was counted once. V is TRBV12-3 or TRBV12-4 and J is TRBJ2-7; 7 bases map to TRBD2. The trim removed 1 base at V and 5 bases at J, leaving 2 bases unmatched. This CDR3 contains 13 residues. CDR3 bases: TGTGCCAGCAGTTTAGGGCTAGCGGACGAGCAGTACTTC. It codes for CASSLGLADEQYF.

The chain combines TRBV6-2 or TRBV6-3 with TRBJ2-1; maybe TRBD2 (6 bases). CDR1 MNHEY and CDR2 SVGEGT come from the germline V gene. The CDR3 length is 16 residues. With 2 bases removed from V and 13 bases from J, the gap between germline ends came to 24 bases. The CDR3 loop is CASSYPLAGSWETQFF. In nucleotides, the CDR3 is TGTGCCAGCAGTTACCCCCTGGCGGGATCCTGGGAGACCCAGTTCTTC.

There are a few counts of this clonotype. The CDR3 loop reads CASSLLRTGVLLGYTF. CDR3 bases: TGTGCCAGCAGCTTACTAAGGACAGGGGTCCTTTTAGGCTACACCTTC. This chain joins TRBV7-9 and TRBJ1-2; 9 positions agree with TRBD1. CDR1 and CDR2 (germline): SEHNR, FQNEAQ (reference sequence). Unmatched junction bases numbered 12, after V lost 2 bases and J lost 8 bases. The CDR3 is 16 residues long.

V and J are TRBV27 and TRBJ2-7; 10 bases fit TRBD2. Germline lookup yields CDR1 MNHEY and CDR2 SMNVEV (reference sequence). The CDR3 has 17 residues. V shed 4 bases and J 7 bases; nucleotides not matched to a gene: 16. The CDR3 loop reads CASSWKAGGPSYNEQYF. The CDR3, as DNA: TGTGCCAGCAGTTGGAAAGCGGGAGGGCCGAGTTACAATGAGCAGTACTTC.

In its sample, this clonotype was seen once. The chain combines TRBV3-1 with TRBJ2-4; D remains ambiguous. The CDR3 extends over 16 amino acids. V gave up 0 bases and J gave up 7 bases, with 16 bases separating them. Germline CDR1 LGHDT, CDR2 YNNKEL (reference sequence). The CDR3 DNA is TGTGCCAGCAGCCAAGATGCTACCAAGTCCAGGAACATTCAGTACTTC. Protein sequence: CASSQDATKSRNIQYF.

The rearrangement joins TRBV6-5 to TRBJ1-1; D not resolved. V gave up 0 bases and J gave up 1 base, with 6 bases separating them. The CDR3 has 14 residues. Germline values: CDR1 MNHEY, CDR2 SVGAGI. CDR3 sequence reads: CASSYSTANTEAFF. CDR3 coding DNA: TGTGCCAGCAGTTACTCGACCGCGAACACTGAAGCTTTCTTT.

This clonotype has more than one count but fewer than ten. The chain employs TRBV28 and TRBJ2-3; 8 nucleotides align to TRBD1. V trimming: 3 bases; J trimming: 4 bases; junction bases outside the gene matches: 9. This CDR3 has 16 amino acids. Germline loops: CDR1 MDHEN, CDR2 SYDVKM. CDR3 DNA: TGTGCCAGCAGTTTTATGAGGACAGGGTATTCAGATACGCAGTATTTT. Translating it yields CASSFMRTGYSDTQYF.

The V call is TRBV18, the J call TRBJ1-2; D unclear. Per the germline V gene, CDR1 is KGHSH and CDR2 is LQKENI. This CDR3 spans 12 amino acids. V dropped 3 bases and J dropped 3 bases, with 5 bases sitting between them. The CDR3 nucleotides are TGTGCCAGCTCACCGACTGACTATGGCTACACCTTC. It encodes CASSPTDYGYTF. The full variable domain, rest sourced from reference TRBV18 and TRBJ1-2, is NAGVMQNPRHLVRRRGQEARLRCSPMKGHSHVYWYRQLPEEGLKFMVYLQKENIIDESGMPKERFSAEFPKEGPSILRIQQVVRGDSAAYFCASSPTDYGYTFGSGTRLTVV.

This clonotype was picked up a small number of times. The gene calls are TRBV25-1 and TRBJ2-7, with unresolved D. The CDR3 contains 11 residues. V shed 4 bases and J shed 4 bases, with 5 bases lying between them. Germline values: CDR1 MGHDK, CDR2 SYGVNS. DNA of the CDR3: TGTGCCAGCAGTGCGATGTACGAGCAGTACTTC. Residues: CASSAMYEQYF.

The chain has TRBV7-2 and TRBJ1-4, with 11 bases that match TRBD1. Trimming removed 6 bases from V and 7 bases from J; junction bases left unmatched: 7. Germline V gene data show CDR1 as SGHTA and CDR2 as FQGNSA. The CDR3 loop spans 15 amino acids. CDR3 amino acids: CASRFTGTGGEKLFF. The DNA for the CDR3 is TGTGCCAGCAGATTTACCGGGACAGGGGGTGAAAAACTGTTTTTT.

This clonotype was counted a single time. The V and J genes are TRBV7-9 and TRBJ2-1; weak D call: TRBD1 (5 bases). Germline CDR1 SEHNR, CDR2 FQNEAQ (reference sequence). This CDR3 comprises 14 residues. V lost 7 bases to trimming and J lost 4 bases, with 14 bases between them. The CDR3 sequence is CASTKGVGYNEQFF. The CDR3 DNA follows: TGTGCCAGCACCAAAGGGGTTGGTTACAATGAGCAGTTCTTC.

This chain connects TRBV3-1 to TRBJ2-4, with 11 bases aligning to TRBD2. Germline V gives CDR1 LGHDT, CDR2 YNNKEL (reference sequence). Germline trimming cut 3 bases from V and 13 bases from J; bases unmatched to any gene: 11. This CDR3 comprises 15 residues. DNA for the CDR3: TGTGCCAGCAGCCAGACTAGCGGGATAAACTATGAGCAGTACTTC. Its protein product is CASSQTSGINYEQYF.

This chain joins TRBV20-1 and TRBJ2-3; 9 nucleotides align to TRBD1. Losses at the gene ends were 3 bases for V and 4 bases for J; bases not matched to a gene: 14. This CDR3 has 17 amino acids. CDR1 is DFQATT and CDR2 is SNEGSKA in the germline V gene (reference sequence). The CDR3 nucleotides read TGCAGTGCTAGGGGCACCCGGGACAGGGTCTGGGCAGATACGCAGTATTTT. It encodes CSARGTRDRVWADTQYF.

This clonotype was counted between two and nine times. The chain has TRBV7-2 and TRBJ1-2; D not certain. The CDR3 is 12 residues long. CDR1 and CDR2 from the germline V gene are SGHTA and FQGNSA. V was trimmed by 5 bases and J by 4 bases, leaving 8 bases between them. The CDR3 DNA reads TGTGCCAGCAGCCCCCAGTTCTATGGCTACACCTTC. Its translation: CASSPQFYGYTF.

The chain carries TRBV29-1 and TRBJ2-2; D uncertain. CDR1 and CDR2 (germline): SQVTM, ANQGSEA. Trimming removed 3 bases at V and 4 bases at J, with 12 bases between. This CDR3 is built from 14 residues. The CDR3 DNA reads as TGCAGCGTTGACGCCACCCACAGCACCGGGGAGCTGTTTTTT. Amino acids: CSVDATHSTGELFF.

On this clonotype itself: An end of the junction does not agree with germline; a read error may underlie this. The rearrangement joins TRBV7-9 to TRBJ1-6; D unclear. CDR3 size: 17 residues. CDR1 is SEHNR, CDR2 FQNEAQ, per germline (reference sequence). The CDR3 is CVSSSHDLKGKGSPLHF. CDR3 nucleotides: TGTGTCAGCAGCTCCCACGACCTTAAAGGGAAGGGTTCACCCCTCCACTTT. Full variable domain (outside the CDR3, taken from reference TRBV7-9 and TRBJ1-6): DTGVSQNPRHKITKRGQNVTFRCDPISEHNRLYWYRQTLGQGPEFLTYFQNEAQLEKSRLLSDRFSAERPKGSFSTLEIQRTEQGDSAMYLCVSSSHDLKGKGSPLHFGNGTRLTVT.